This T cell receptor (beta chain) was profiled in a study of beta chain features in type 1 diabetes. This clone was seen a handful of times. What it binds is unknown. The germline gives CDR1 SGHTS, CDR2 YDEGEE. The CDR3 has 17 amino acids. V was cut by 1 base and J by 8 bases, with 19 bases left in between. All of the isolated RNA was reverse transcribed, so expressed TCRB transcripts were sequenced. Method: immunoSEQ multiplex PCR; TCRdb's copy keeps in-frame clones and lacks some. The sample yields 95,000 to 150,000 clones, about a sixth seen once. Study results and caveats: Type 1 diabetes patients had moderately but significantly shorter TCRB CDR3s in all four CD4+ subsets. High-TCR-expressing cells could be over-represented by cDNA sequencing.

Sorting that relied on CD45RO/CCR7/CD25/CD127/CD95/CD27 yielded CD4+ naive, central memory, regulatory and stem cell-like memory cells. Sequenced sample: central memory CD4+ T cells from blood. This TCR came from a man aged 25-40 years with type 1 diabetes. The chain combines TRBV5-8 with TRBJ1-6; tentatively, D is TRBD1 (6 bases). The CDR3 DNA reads TGTGCCAGCAGCTTGTTTACGGGGGGGCACGGTTATTCACCCCTCCACTTT. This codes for CASSLFTGGHGYSPLHF.